The rows below give T cell receptor beta chains drawn from one sample of a study of neurological immune-mediated disorders. TCRdb reprocessed the 5' RACE reads with MiXCR, giving one entry per CDR3 protein. The data hold approximately 37,000 distinct CDR3 sequences, with 11% to 15% observed a single time. Sequencing was carried out using PBMCs. The source is a woman aged 45-65 years with HTLV-1-associated myelopathy (HAM/TSP). Both conserved end residues are part of each CDR3. A D gene is named only where the DNA matches it firmly. Part of the rows lack a size; the others show once, few, many or a class for expanded clones.

d_gene,abundance,v_gene,j_gene,CDR3aa,CDR3nt
TRBD1,many,TRBV20-1,TRBJ1-1,CSARRGPNTEAFF,TGCAGTGCCAGAAGGGGGCCTAACACTGAAGCTTTCTTT
NA,many,TRBV12-3/TRBV12-4,TRBJ1-1,CASSLMGVGEAFF,TGTGCCAGCAGTTTAATGGGTGTGGGTGAAGCTTTCTTT
NA,many,TRBV6-5,TRBJ1-1,CASSYKGNTEAFF,TGTGCCAGCAGTTACAAGGGGAACACTGAAGCTTTCTTT
NA,many,TRBV6-5,TRBJ2-5,CASSLRLGGTQYF,TGTGCCAGCAGTTTGCGGCTTGGGGGGACCCAGTACTTC
NA,few,TRBV19,TRBJ2-6,CASTPPGANVLTF,TGTGCCAGTACCCCTCCTGGGGCCAACGTCCTGACTTTC
NA,NA,TRBV10-3,TRBJ1-2,CAIRRESGVGGNGYTF,TGTGCCATCAGGAGGGAAAGTGGCGTCGGGGGCAATGGCTACACCTTC
NA,many,TRBV20-1,TRBJ1-1,CSGGGGPNTEAFF,TGCAGTGGGGGTGGGGGGCCGAACACTGAAGCTTTCTTT
TRBD2,many,TRBV4-3,TRBJ2-1,CASSQSPSGTYNEQFF,TGCGCCAGCAGCCAATCGCCTAGCGGGACCTACAATGAGCAGTTCTTC
NA,many,TRBV20-1,TRBJ1-1,CSAARLGENTEAFF,TGCAGTGCTGCCCGCCTGGGGGAGAACACTGAAGCTTTCTTT
TRBD2,many,TRBV20-1,TRBJ2-5,CSARRSGGETQYF,TGCAGTGCTAGACGATCGGGGGGAGAGACCCAGTACTTC
NA,few,TRBV6-6,TRBJ1-2,CASSYERFGYTF,TGTGCCAGCAGTTACGAGAGATTCGGCTACACCTTC
NA,many,TRBV3-1,TRBJ1-4,CASSPLMGTSEKLFF,TGTGCCAGCAGCCCACTGATGGGTACTAGTGAAAAACTGTTTTTT
NA,many,TRBV5-1,TRBJ2-6,CASSFGRSGANVLTF,TGCGCCAGCAGCTTCGGGAGATCTGGGGCCAACGTCCTGACTTTC
TRBD1,many,TRBV7-2,TRBJ2-7,CASSAGGSSYEQYF,TGTGCCAGCAGCGCAGGGGGCAGCTCCTACGAGCAGTACTTC
NA,many,TRBV5-1,TRBJ1-1,CASSFSVGGVHAFF,TGCGCCAGCAGCTTTTCAGTGGGGGGCGTACATGCTTTCTTT
NA,many,TRBV3-1,TRBJ2-1,CASGTHRTLYNEQFF,TGTGCCAGCGGTACCCACAGGACCCTCTACAATGAGCAGTTCTTC
NA,many,TRBV11-3,TRBJ2-2,CASSSNPGELFF,TGTGCCAGCAGCTCTAATCCCGGGGAGCTGTTTTTT
TRBD1,many,TRBV5-5,TRBJ2-2,CASSPRADRGGAGELFF,TGTGCCAGCAGCCCAAGAGCGGACAGGGGGGGCGCCGGGGAGCTGTTTTTT
NA,many,TRBV7-9,TRBJ2-1,CASSLAIGRGNYNEQFF,TGTGCCAGCAGCTTAGCGATAGGGAGAGGTAACTACAATGAGCAGTTCTTC
NA,many,TRBV11-2,TRBJ1-6,CASSLAPGLASSSPLHF,TGTGCCAGCAGCTTAGCCCCAGGACTCGCCTCAAGTTCACCCCTCCACTTT
NA,many,TRBV20-1,TRBJ2-2,CSATRKYSLKNTGELFF,TGCAGTGCGACCCGAAAGTACAGTTTAAAGAACACCGGGGAGCTGTTTTTT
NA,many,TRBV9,TRBJ2-5,CASSVRGGANPEETQYF,TGTGCCAGCAGCGTTCGAGGGGGGGCCAACCCAGAAGAGACCCAGTACTTC
NA,once,TRBV12-3/TRBV12-4,TRBJ2-1,CASTIGLSSYNEQFF,TGTGCCAGCACCATAGGGCTTTCCTCCTACAATGAGCAGTTCTTC
TRBD2,many,TRBV5-1,TRBJ2-5,CASGERGSGWGEETQYF,TGCGCCAGCGGAGAGCGGGGTTCGGGATGGGGCGAGGAGACCCAGTACTTC
NA,many,TRBV6-5,TRBJ1-1,CASSSQWGTEAFF,TGTGCCAGCAGTTCACAGTGGGGAACTGAAGCTTTCTTT
NA,many,TRBV7-6,TRBJ1-6,CASSLTGGSSYNSPLHF,TGTGCCAGCAGCTTAACTGGCGGCAGCTCCTATAATTCACCCCTCCACTTT
NA,many,TRBV9,TRBJ1-3,CASSAQQGTIYF,TGTGCCAGCAGCGCCCAACAGGGCACCATATATTTT
NA,many,TRBV20-1,TRBJ2-6,CSALKAGANVLTF,TGCAGTGCTCTTAAGGCTGGGGCCAACGTCCTGACTTTC
TRBD1,many,TRBV5-1,TRBJ1-2,CASVPGTGGSNYGYTF,TGCGCCAGCGTGCCCGGGACAGGGGGCTCTAACTATGGCTACACCTTC
NA,NA,TRBV18,TRBJ2-5,CASSQNGGSAGETQYF,TGTGCCAGCTCACAAAACGGCGGCAGCGCGGGAGAGACCCAGTACTTC
NA,many,TRBV7-6,TRBJ2-3,CASSSGPDLLVSTDTQYF,TGTGCCAGCAGCTCGGGGCCGGATCTTTTAGTAAGCACAGATACGCAGTATTTT
NA,many,TRBV13,TRBJ2-7,CASSPTPRDQGSESYEQYF,TGTGCCAGCAGTCCTACACCGAGAGATCAAGGCTCTGAGTCCTACGAGCAGTACTTC
NA,many,TRBV20-1,TRBJ1-5,CSASKQGGNQPQHF,TGCAGTGCTAGTAAACAGGGAGGCAATCAGCCCCAGCATTTT
NA,many,TRBV5-5,TRBJ1-5,CASRAGPVPTQPQHF,TGTGCCAGCAGGGCCGGGCCCGTCCCTACTCAGCCCCAGCATTTT
NA,many,TRBV12-3/TRBV12-4,TRBJ1-1,CASSFLTGRNTEAFF,TGTGCCAGCAGTTTCCTTACAGGGAGGAACACTGAAGCTTTCTTT
TRBD2,many,TRBV5-1,TRBJ2-5,CASSLVMLRLAGGRETQYF,TGCGCCAGCAGCTTGGTGATGTTACGGCTAGCGGGGGGACGTGAGACCCAGTACTTC
NA,many,TRBV5-1,TRBJ1-6,CASSLRSGSSAPSRSPLHF,TGCGCCAGCAGCCTGCGGTCAGGGTCGTCGGCCCCCTCACGTTCACCCCTCCACTTT
NA,many,TRBV5-1,TRBJ1-5,CASSPLGEANQPQHF,TGCGCCAGCAGCCCTTTGGGGGAGGCGAATCAGCCCCAGCATTTT
NA,NA,TRBV5-1,TRBJ2-3,CASSLVGTLSTDTQYF,TGCGCCAGCAGCTTGGTAGGCACCTTAAGCACAGATACGCAGTATTTT
NA,many,TRBV14,TRBJ2-7,CASSQVPAYEQYF,TGTGCCAGCAGCCAAGTTCCTGCCTACGAGCAGTACTTC
NA,many,TRBV15,TRBJ1-5,CATSRVRGQNQPQHF,TGTGCCACCAGCAGAGTTAGGGGCCAAAATCAGCCCCAGCATTTT
TRBD2,many,TRBV7-2,TRBJ2-1,CASSYSGGAYNEQFF,TGTGCCAGCAGCTACAGCGGGGGGGCCTACAATGAGCAGTTCTTC
TRBD1,many,TRBV7-2,TRBJ2-7,CASSLSGTAAYEQYF,TGTGCCAGCAGCCTTTCCGGGACAGCGGCCTACGAGCAGTACTTC
TRBD2,few,TRBV15,TRBJ2-5,CATSTRGGGETQYF,TGTGCCACCAGCACCCGGGGGGGCGGGGAGACCCAGTACTTC
TRBD1,many,TRBV6-5,TRBJ2-5,CASSPGGLAQETQYF,TGTGCCAGCAGCCCAGGGGGCCTAGCTCAAGAGACCCAGTACTTC
NA,many,TRBV10-3,TRBJ1-2,CAIRDRLANYGYTF,TGTGCCATCAGGGACAGACTAGCTAACTATGGCTACACCTTC
NA,NA,TRBV6-2/TRBV6-3,TRBJ2-1,CASRRSYNEQFF,TGTGCCAGCCGGCGGTCCTACAATGAGCAGTTCTTC
TRBD1,many,TRBV5-1,TRBJ1-5,CASSEGTGRGEPQHF,TGCGCCAGCAGCGAGGGGACAGGCCGGGGGGAGCCCCAGCATTTT
NA,many,TRBV5-1,TRBJ2-3,CASAPGPTDTQYF,TGCGCCAGCGCTCCGGGGCCCACAGATACGCAGTATTTT
NA,many,TRBV7-2,TRBJ2-2,CASSPSSKGTGELFF,TGTGCCAGCAGCCCGAGCAGTAAAGGGACCGGGGAGCTGTTTTTT
NA,many,TRBV15,TRBJ2-7,CATSRDQYYEQYF,TGTGCCACCAGCAGAGACCAGTACTACGAGCAGTACTTC
TRBD2,many,TRBV7-8,TRBJ2-1,CASSPGLADYNEQFF,TGTGCCAGCAGCCCCGGGCTAGCGGACTACAATGAGCAGTTCTTC
TRBD1,many,TRBV7-9,TRBJ1-5,CASSSGQGKGPQHF,TGTGCCAGCAGCTCGGGACAGGGGAAGGGGCCCCAGCATTTT
NA,NA,TRBV10-3,TRBJ1-1,CAISTKPRNAEAYF,TGTGCCATCAGTACAAAGCCCCGGAACGCTGAAGCTTACTTT
TRBD1,few,TRBV7-9,TRBJ1-6,CASSLDRGLSPLHF,TGTGCCAGCAGCTTAGACAGGGGTCTTTCACCCCTCCACTTT
TRBD1,many,TRBV4-2,TRBJ1-5,CASSQDWAGGLSNQPQHF,TGTGCCAGCAGCCAAGATTGGGCAGGGGGACTGAGCAATCAGCCCCAGCATTTT
NA,many,TRBV6-5,TRBJ1-2,CASSKIPNSGYTF,TGTGCCAGCTCTAAGATACCGAACAGTGGCTACACCTTC
TRBD1,many,TRBV5-1,TRBJ1-1,CASSLGQVPSTTEAFF,TGCGCCAGCAGCCTCGGACAGGTACCATCCACCACTGAAGCTTTCTTT
NA,NA,TRBV6-6,TRBJ2-7,CASRDGGRSYEQYF,TGTGCCAGCAGAGATGGGGGCAGGTCATACGAGCAGTACTTC